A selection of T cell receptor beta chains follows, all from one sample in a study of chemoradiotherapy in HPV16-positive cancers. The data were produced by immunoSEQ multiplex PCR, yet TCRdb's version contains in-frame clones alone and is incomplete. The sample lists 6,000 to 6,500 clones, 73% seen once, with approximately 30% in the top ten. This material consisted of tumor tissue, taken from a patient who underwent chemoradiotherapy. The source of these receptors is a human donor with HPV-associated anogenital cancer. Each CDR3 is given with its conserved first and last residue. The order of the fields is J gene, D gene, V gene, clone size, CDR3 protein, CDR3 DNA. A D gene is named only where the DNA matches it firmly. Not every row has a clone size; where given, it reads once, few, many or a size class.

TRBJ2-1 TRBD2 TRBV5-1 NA CASTPGLASYNEQFF TGCGCCAGCACCCCGGGACTAGCGTCCTACAATGAGCAGTTCTTC
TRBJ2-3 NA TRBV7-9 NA CASSLGWSTDTQYF TGTGCCAGCAGCTTAGGGTGGAGCACAGATACGCAGTATTTT
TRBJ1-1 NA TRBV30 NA CAWGQGIMNTEAFF TGTGCCTGGGGGCAGGGGATAATGAACACTGAAGCTTTCTTT
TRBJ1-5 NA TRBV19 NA CASRVRVGQPQHF TGTGCCAGTAGAGTCAGGGTTGGACAGCCCCAGCATTTT
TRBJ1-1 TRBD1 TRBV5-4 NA CASRSGTGVSEAFF TGTGCCAGCAGGTCCGGGACAGGGGTCTCTGAAGCTTTCTTT
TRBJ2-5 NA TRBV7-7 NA CASSLGSRETQYF TGTGCTAGCAGCTTAGGATCTCGGGAGACCCAGTACTTC
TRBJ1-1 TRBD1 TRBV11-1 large CASSLGQANTEAFF TGTGCCAGCAGCCTTGGACAGGCGAACACTGAAGCTTTCTTT
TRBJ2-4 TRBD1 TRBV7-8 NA CASSPMTGGARIIQYF TGTGCCAGCAGCCCTATGACAGGGGGCGCGAGGATCATTCAGTACTTC
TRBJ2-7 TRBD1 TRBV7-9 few CASSPTGDYEQYF TGTGCCAGCAGCCCTACAGGGGACTACGAGCAGTACTTC
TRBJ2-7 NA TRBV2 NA CASSEGPHRADNYEQYF TGTGCCAGCAGTGAGGGTCCCCACAGAGCCGATAACTACGAGCAGTACTTC
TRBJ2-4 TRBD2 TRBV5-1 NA CASSFLGLAGAKNIQYF TGCGCCAGCAGCTTCCTGGGACTAGCGGGAGCCAAAAACATTCAGTACTTC
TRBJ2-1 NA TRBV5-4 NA CASPGDANNEQFF TGTGCCAGTCCAGGGGACGCCAACAATGAGCAGTTCTTC
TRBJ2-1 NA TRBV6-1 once CASSGIGVGSYNEQFF TGTGCCAGCAGTGGAATTGGCGTAGGTTCCTACAATGAGCAGTTCTTC
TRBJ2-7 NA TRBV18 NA CASSPGVVEQYF TGTGCCAGCTCACCAGGGGTTGTCGAGCAGTACTTC
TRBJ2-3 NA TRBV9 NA CASSVDVGLTSGTQYF TGTGCCAGCAGCGTAGATGTGGGCCTCACTTCCGGTACGCAGTATTTT
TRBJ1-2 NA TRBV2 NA CASAGGSNWGYGYTF TGTGCCAGCGCGGGAGGCAGCAATTGGGGCTATGGCTACACCTTC
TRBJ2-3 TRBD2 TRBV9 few CASSPPAGGARGTDTQYF TGTGCCAGCAGCCCACCGGCGGGAGGGGCGCGTGGCACAGATACGCAGTATTTT
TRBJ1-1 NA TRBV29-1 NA CSVEPRTDMNTEAFF TGCAGCGTTGAACCCCGGACTGATATGAACACTGAAGCTTTCTTT
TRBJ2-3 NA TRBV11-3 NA CASSSGSGSTDTQYF TGTGCCAGCAGCTCAGGTAGCGGCAGCACAGATACGCAGTATTTT
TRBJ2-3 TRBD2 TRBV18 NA CASSSSGILADTQYF TGTGCCAGCTCGTCTAGCGGGATCCTCGCAGATACGCAGTATTTT
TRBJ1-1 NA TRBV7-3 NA CASSAGTVQFF TGTGCCAGCTCCGCCGGGACGGTGCAATTCTTT
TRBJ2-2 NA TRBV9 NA CASSPDWKNTGELFF TGTGCCAGCAGCCCGGACTGGAAGAACACCGGGGAGCTGTTTTTT
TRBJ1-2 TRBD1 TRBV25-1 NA CASSEGTGSVNYGYTF TGTGCCAGCAGTGAGGGGACAGGCTCTGTGAACTATGGCTACACCTTC
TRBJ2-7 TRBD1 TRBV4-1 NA CASSLDRGPYEQYF TGCGCCAGCAGCCTTGACAGGGGTCCCTACGAGCAGTACTTC